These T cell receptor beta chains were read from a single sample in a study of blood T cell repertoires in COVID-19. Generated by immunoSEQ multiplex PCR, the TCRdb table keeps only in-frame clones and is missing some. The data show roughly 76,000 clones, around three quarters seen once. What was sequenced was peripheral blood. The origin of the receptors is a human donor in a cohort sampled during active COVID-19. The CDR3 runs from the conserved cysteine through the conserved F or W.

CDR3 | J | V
CAIRNGLAGGYNEQFF | TRBJ2-1 | TRBV10-3
CASSRSTTYNSPLHF | TRBJ1-6 | TRBV11-2
CASRPPETRFAEAFF | TRBJ1-1 | TRBV19
CSARVASLIF | TRBJ2-4 | TRBV20-1
CASSLEGNRYNEQFF | TRBJ2-1 | TRBV11-1
CASSYSASGSYEQYF | TRBJ2-7 | TRBV6-5
CAWSPLKGRGPSYGYTF | TRBJ1-2 | TRBV30
CAISERGETQYF | TRBJ2-5 | TRBV10-3
CASSYTGTGNVRETQYF | TRBJ2-5 | TRBV5-8
CASFDRGTAGSTEAFF | TRBJ1-1 | TRBV19
CASSFSGTSYEQYF | TRBJ2-7 | TRBV11-3
CASGTDVAGGAYEQYF | TRBJ2-7 | TRBV12-5
CASRRSGTNTGELFF | TRBJ2-2 | TRBV6-5
CASSLRTGGSYEQYF | TRBJ2-7 | TRBV4-3
CASLLGGASYEQYF | TRBJ2-7 | TRBV28
CASSRLSGSKLPLVNEQFF | TRBJ2-1 | TRBV11-3
CASSASLGGGTDTQYF | TRBJ2-3 | TRBV9
CASSYGHTNEKLFF | TRBJ1-4 | TRBV6-5
CASSVRGTDTQYF | TRBJ2-3 | TRBV19
CASSAVEGAGGDTEAFF | TRBJ1-1 | TRBV6-4
CASSQSGVGANVLTF | TRBJ2-6 | TRBV10-1
CASSQPLTGSNGYTF | TRBJ1-2 | TRBV7-9
CASSQQKLGQELYEQYF | TRBJ2-7 | TRBV4-2
CAWTTGSSLYTDTQYF | TRBJ2-3 | TRBV30
CASRFPGQYEQYF | TRBJ2-7 | TRBV6-5
CASSWDVGGETQYF | TRBJ2-5 | TRBV5-1
CASRETIPGQGNSPLHF | TRBJ1-6 | TRBV25-1
CASSLDRGDTEAFF | TRBJ1-1 | TRBV5-4
CASRTGQNYGYTF | TRBJ1-2 | TRBV6-5
CASSILRGKNTEAFF | TRBJ1-1 | TRBV19
CSVAGGEKLFF | TRBJ1-4 | TRBV29-1
CASTPGLAGVYEQYF | TRBJ2-7 | TRBV6-5
CASIRDRGPSYEQYF | TRBJ2-7 | TRBV6-5
CASSLGGAFYEQYF | TRBJ2-7 | TRBV7-2
CAISGTGMNTEAFF | TRBJ1-1 | TRBV10-3
CASSIPTDPSPLHF | TRBJ1-6 | TRBV19
CASSVADRLSITF | TRBJ1-2 | TRBV2
CASSQDRSNQPQHF | TRBJ1-5 | TRBV3-1/TRBV3-2
CASSRDTQSYEQYF | TRBJ2-7 | TRBV5-5
CASSIDRREQYF | TRBJ2-7 | TRBV19
CASSYSGSGDTEAFF | TRBJ1-1 | TRBV6-5
CASSEVWTSGRETQYF | TRBJ2-5 | TRBV6-1
CASSQAGEYYEQYF | TRBJ2-7 | TRBV4-1
CASSPETGGGGQPQHF | TRBJ1-5 | TRBV19
CASSLSAYEQYF | TRBJ2-7 | TRBV6-2/TRBV6-3
CASKPGTSGDTQYF | TRBJ2-3 | TRBV7-8